This T cell receptor beta chain was captured by sequencing in a study of CD8 T cells in Susac syndrome. CD8+ and CD4+ T cells taken from blood had their TCR beta sequenced. RNA, at about 0.45 to 1 ug, was reverse transcribed with random hexamers. TCRdb reanalysed the immunoSEQ multiplex PCR reads using MiXCR and keeps one entry per CDR3 protein. The sample lists about 200,000 distinct CDR3 sequences; roughly 90% were seen once. Sample: CD4+ T cells from PBMCs. The TCR sequence derives from a human donor with Susac syndrome.

The CDR3 DNA reads as TGTGCCAGCAGTATCGCGTTGGGGGCAGGTGGAAACACCATATATTTT. Translating gives CASSIALGAGGNTIYF. The genes are TRBV6-1 and TRBJ1-3; tentative D call: TRBD1 (6 bases). Germline CDR1 is MNHNS and CDR2 is SASEGT. V was shortened by 5 bases and J by 3 bases, with 17 bases between the two germline ends. The CDR3 has 16 amino acids.